The 29 T cell receptor beta chains in this list originate from one sample, sequenced in a study of T cells in Graves' hyperthyroidism and ophthalmopathy. Regions amplified from RNA transcripts were the TCR beta CDR3 regions. When the TCR CDR3 underwent first-round RT-PCR, the HTBI primer set was used. TCRdb re-analysed the multiplex PCR reads in MiXCR, keeping a single row per CDR3 protein. Counted here are some 560,000 distinct CDR3 sequences, 15% to 18% occurring once; the ten biggest clones make up around 7.3%. Material: blood. The receptors stem from a woman between 25 and 40 years old with Graves' hyperthyroidism.

V usage is TRBV14 and J usage is TRBJ1-3, with a tentative D call TRBD1 (5 bases). The CDR3 loop spans 14 amino acids. The V gene lost 2 bases and the J gene lost 3 bases, with 8 bases spanning the gap. The V gene's germline CDR1 is SGHDN and CDR2 FVKESK. CDR3 nucleotide sequence: TGTGCCAGCAGCCAAAACCAGGGTGGAAACACCATATATTTT. This sequence encodes CASSQNQGGNTIYF.

This clonotype showed up many times. This CDR3 reads CASSWTGGNEKLFF. The CDR3 region has the DNA TGTGCCAGCAGTTGGACAGGGGGCAATGAAAAACTGTTTTTT. The rearrangement links TRBV12-3 or TRBV12-4 to TRBJ1-4, with 11 nucleotides matching TRBD1. This CDR3 is 14 amino acids long. V lost 4 bases, J lost 5 bases, and 0 bases stayed unmatched.

A few counts support this clonotype. Since a much larger clone is just one base distant, this may be a read error. The chain joins TRBV15 to TRBJ2-2, with D uncertain. CDR3 size: 13 residues. Germline V lookup: CDR1 LNHNV, CDR2 YYDKDF (reference sequence). Trimming cost V 4 bases and J 0 bases, with 3 bases left between them. The CDR3 is CATSITNTGELFF. The CDR3 DNA reads TGTGCCACCAGCATCACGAACACCGGGGAGCTGTTTTTT.

This clonotype showed up just a few times. The V and J genes are TRBV10-3 and TRBJ2-1; the D is unclear. The germline CDR1 and CDR2 sequences are ENHRY and SYGVKD. Trimming stripped 10 bases from V and 3 bases from J, with 13 bases between. The CDR3 covers 13 residues. The CDR3 protein is CATRPEDYNEQFF. The CDR3 DNA is TGTGCCACCAGGCCTGAGGACTACAATGAGCAGTTCTTC.

This clonotype was recorded at least ten times. The chain joins TRBV3-1 to TRBJ2-5, with D perhaps matching TRBD1 (5 bases). The CDR3 runs to 12 residues. The germline V and J ends were trimmed by 2 bases and 5 bases, with 6 bases remaining between them. The germline V gene encodes CDR1 LGHDT and CDR2 YNNKEL (reference sequence). Here the CDR3 reads CASSQSGETQYF. DNA of the CDR3: TGTGCCAGCAGCCAATCAGGGGAGACCCAGTACTTC.

This clonotype was observed a few times. V usage is TRBV20-1 and J usage is TRBJ2-5; 9 nucleotides agree with TRBD2. CDR1 and CDR2 (germline): DFQATT, SNEGSKA (reference sequence). With 6 bases clipped from V and 1 base from J, the junction kept 12 bases outside the gene matches. The CDR3 runs 16 residues. CDR3 sequence (DNA): TGCAGTGCCATACTAGCGGGTGGGGAGGCCCAAGAGACCCAGTACTTC. Its protein is CSAILAGGEAQETQYF.

This clonotype was seen many times. This sequence joins TRBV6-5 and TRBJ2-7, with D uncertain. The CDR3 runs 14 residues. The germline gives CDR1 MNHEY, CDR2 SVGAGI. V gave up 2 bases and J gave up 0 bases, with 8 bases separating them. CDR3: CASSYDRRSYEQYF. The CDR3 region has the DNA TGTGCCAGCAGTTACGACCGCCGCTCCTACGAGCAGTACTTC.

The table lists this clonotype with many counts. This chain connects TRBV30 to TRBJ1-4; D might be TRBD1 (6 bases). The CDR3 has 14 residues. Trimming stripped 5 bases from V and 1 base from J, with 11 bases between. From germline, CDR1 is GTSNPN and CDR2 SVGIG (reference sequence). The CDR3 sequence: CAWGRGGTNEKLFF. The CDR3 DNA reads as TGTGCCTGGGGGCGAGGGGGAACTAATGAAAAACTGTTTTTT.

The chain carries TRBV12-3 or TRBV12-4 and TRBJ2-1, with D possibly TRBD2 on 6 matching bases. This CDR3 region has 19 residues. Trimming took off 1 base at V and 7 bases at J, with 26 bases between the two ends. Here the CDR3 reads CASSLGPGLSRASTNEQFF. The CDR3 DNA follows: TGTGCCAGCAGTTTAGGTCCCGGACTATCTAGAGCGTCTACGAATGAGCAGTTCTTC.

Details on this clonotype: Since no conserved phenylalanine or tryptophan closes the CDR3, a read error is the likely cause. V gene TRBV7-9 combines with J gene TRBJ2-4, with 7 bases fitting TRBD2. From germline, CDR1 is SEHNR and CDR2 FQNEAQ (reference sequence). The CDR3 extends over 14 amino acids. Germline trimming cut 1 base from V and 7 bases from J; bases unmatched to any gene: 4. The CDR3 is CASSLGTSWNIQYL. DNA of the CDR3: TGTGCCAGCAGCTTAGGGACTAGTTGGAACATTCAGTACCTC.

V usage is TRBV20-1 and J usage is TRBJ1-6; D is perhaps TRBD1 (5 bases). The CDR3 covers 14 residues. Germline loops: CDR1 DFQATT, CDR2 SNEGSKA (reference sequence). V was clipped by 2 bases and J by 4 bases, with 9 bases between them. Here the CDR3 DNA reads TGCAGTGCTAGACCCCCAGGGTATAATTCACCCCTCCACTTT. It encodes CSARPPGYNSPLHF.

The rearrangement joins TRBV9 to TRBJ2-3; 11 nucleotides align to TRBD2. Germline V gene lookup returns CDR1 SGDLS and CDR2 YYNGEE. CDR3 length equals 17 residues. Unmatched junction bases numbered 7, after V lost 0 bases and J lost 4 bases. The CDR3 protein is CASSVEGLAGGSDTQYF. For the CDR3, the DNA is TGTGCCAGCAGCGTAGAGGGGCTAGCGGGAGGTTCAGATACGCAGTATTTT. Using reference TRBV9 and TRBJ2-3 for the parts outside the CDR3, the full variable domain is DSGVTQTPKHLITATGQRVTLRCSPRSGDLSVYWYQQSLDQGLQFLIQYYNGEERAKGNILERFSAQQFPDLHSELNLSSLELGDSALYFCASSVEGLAGGSDTQYFGPGTRLTVL.

This clonotype was observed many times. The rearrangement uses TRBV6-1 and TRBJ1-2, with D hard to call. Germline-derived CDR1 and CDR2 are MNHNS and SASEGT. V was trimmed by 6 bases and J by 8 bases, leaving 16 bases between them. The CDR3 consists of 13 residues. CDR3 bases: TGTGCCAGCAGCGACCGGCACGGAGGGGGCTACACCTTC. This translates into CASSDRHGGGYTF.

This clonotype was recorded at least ten times. The CDR3 region is CASSQELAGDEQYF. The CDR3 DNA is TGTGCCAGCAGCCAGGAACTAGCGGGAGATGAGCAGTACTTC. This chain connects TRBV3-1 to TRBJ2-7; the match to TRBD2 covers 11 bases. The J segment lost 7 bases and the V segment lost 3 bases, leaving 5 bases of the junction unmatched. Germline V CDR1 and CDR2: LGHDT, YNNKEL (reference sequence). CDR3 length equals 14 residues.

This clonotype was counted a few times. The chain couples TRBV20-1 to TRBJ1-4; D not certain. The CDR3 consists of 15 residues. Germline CDR1 is DFQATT and CDR2 is SNEGSKA (reference sequence). Trimming stripped 4 bases from V and 6 bases from J, with 18 bases between. The CDR3 DNA reads as TGCAGTGCTACCTCCGGAACACCGAGGGATGAAAAACTGTTTTTT. Translation: CSATSGTPRDEKLFF.

V and J are TRBV25-1 and TRBJ2-1; D is unclear. The CDR3 contains 15 residues. Germline lookup yields CDR1 MGHDK and CDR2 SYGVNS. Trimming took 0 bases from V and 4 from J, leaving 10 bases between them. The CDR3 spells CASSEYGVNYNEQFF. The CDR3 DNA reads as TGTGCCAGCAGTGAATATGGTGTCAATTACAATGAGCAGTTCTTC.

J is TRBJ2-2 and V is TRBV29-1; 7 nucleotides agree with TRBD1. The trim removed 6 bases at V and 4 bases at J, leaving 14 bases unmatched. This CDR3 region has 16 residues. The germline V gene encodes CDR1 SQVTM and CDR2 ANQGSEA. Here the CDR3 reads CSVAGARTGFTGELFF. CDR3 bases: TGCAGCGTCGCTGGGGCCCGGACAGGATTCACCGGGGAGCTGTTTTTT.

This clonotype was detected many times. This chain connects TRBV5-1 to TRBJ1-2; 9 positions agree with TRBD1. Germline CDR1 is SGHRS and CDR2 is YFSETQ. The J segment lost 2 bases and the V segment lost 2 bases, leaving 10 bases of the junction unmatched. CDR3 length equals 17 residues. The CDR3 is CASSLSFRGQGNYGYTF. CDR3 sequence (DNA): TGCGCCAGCAGCTTATCCTTTCGGGGACAGGGAAACTATGGCTACACCTTC.

This clonotype was counted at least ten times. The chain carries TRBV7-8 and TRBJ2-5; weak D call: TRBD1 (5 bases). Germline V CDR1 and CDR2: SGHVS, FQNEAQ. This CDR3 is 13 amino acids long. Trimming cost V 5 bases and J 7 bases, with 14 bases left between them. The CDR3 reads CASSEQETVTQYF. The DNA of the CDR3 is TGTGCCAGCAGCGAACAGGAAACGGTGACCCAGTACTTC.

This clonotype appeared a few times. This chain uses TRBV27 with TRBJ1-1; D is perhaps TRBD1 (5 bases). This CDR3 has 13 residues. The V end lost 3 bases, the J end lost 5 bases, and 10 bases lay between the germline ends. Per germline, CDR1 MNHEY and CDR2 SMNVEV (reference sequence). CDR3 sequence (DNA): TGTGCCAGCAGTTTTTTGGGGGAGACTGAAGCTTTCTTT. It encodes CASSFLGETEAFF.

The chain employs TRBV7-2 and TRBJ2-1; the match to TRBD2 covers 12 bases. CDR3 size: 18 residues. J gave up 5 bases and V 5 bases, and 13 bases lay outside the gene matches. Germline CDR1 and CDR2: SGHTA and FQGNSA. The CDR3 here is CASSLRLAGASFDNEQFF. The CDR3, as DNA: TGTGCCAGCAGCCTACGACTAGCGGGAGCATCCTTCGACAATGAGCAGTTCTTC.

This clonotype appeared many times. The chain employs TRBV7-9 and TRBJ2-7; D is uncertain. This CDR3 is 15 amino acids long. The germline gives CDR1 SEHNR, CDR2 FQNEAQ (reference sequence). The V gene lost 3 bases and the J gene lost 5 bases, with 17 bases spanning the gap. CDR3 nucleotide sequence: TGTGCCAGCAGCTTTGAAGGATTCCTCAGTAACGAGCAGTACTTC. Residues: CASSFEGFLSNEQYF.

This clonotype was seen ten or more times. V usage is TRBV28 and J usage is TRBJ1-1; 7 bases are a match to TRBD1. The CDR3 extends over 15 amino acids. V gave up 7 bases and J gave up 6 bases; unmatched junction bases: 14. Germline CDR1 is MDHEN and CDR2 is SYDVKM. CDR3 nucleotide sequence: TGTGCCAGCATCCCGAGGGGGCAACCGGGCGCTGAAGCTTTCTTT. Amino acids: CASIPRGQPGAEAFF.

In its sample, this clonotype was seen many times. The rearrangement joins TRBV13 to TRBJ2-7; 11 bases line up with TRBD2. Germline-derived CDR1 and CDR2 are PRHDT and FYEKMQ (reference sequence). V gave up 4 bases and J gave up 4 bases; unmatched junction bases: 6. The CDR3 spans 15 residues. This CDR3 is CASSSLAGGNYEQYF. In nucleotides, the CDR3 is TGTGCCAGCAGCTCGCTAGCGGGAGGTAATTACGAGCAGTACTTC. Looking up the rest from reference TRBV13 and TRBJ2-7 gives the full variable domain: AAGVIQSPRHLIKEKRETATLKCYPIPRHDTVYWYQQGPGQDPQFLISFYEKMQSDKGSIPDRFSAQQFSDYHSELNMSSLELGDSALYFCASSSLAGGNYEQYFGPGTRLTVT.

About this clonotype itself: This is likely a read error, given that the CDR3 carries no conserved phenylalanine or tryptophan at its end. The CDR3 is CASSIGQGNLAFL. CDR3 in DNA: TGTGCCAGTAGTATAGGACAGGGGAATTTGGCTTTCCTT. This chain links TRBV19 with TRBJ1-1; 8 nucleotides match TRBD1. V gave up 1 base and J gave up 11 bases; unmatched junction bases: 6. CDR3 length equals 13 residues. The germline V gene has CDR1 LNHDA and CDR2 SQIVND (reference sequence).

This clonotype has a handful of counts. J is TRBJ2-2 and V is TRBV11-2, with TRBD1 matching 10 bases. This CDR3 has 16 amino acids. The trim removed 7 bases at V and 4 bases at J, leaving 9 bases unmatched. Germline V gene sequence: CDR1 SGHAT, CDR2 FQNNGV. The CDR3 DNA reads TGTGCCAGCAACAACAGAGGGACAGGGGCCACCGGGGAGCTGTTTTTT. Translated: CASNNRGTGATGELFF.

This chain joins TRBV19 and TRBJ2-1; TRBD2 matches at 10 bases. Losses at the gene ends were 1 base for V and 9 bases for J; bases not matched to a gene: 12. The CDR3 sequence is 17 residues long. Germline V gene data show CDR1 as LNHDA and CDR2 as SQIVND (reference sequence). The CDR3 loop reads CASSIVPLAGPSGEQFF. CDR3 bases: TGTGCCAGTAGTATAGTTCCACTAGCGGGACCGTCGGGTGAGCAGTTCTTC.

This clonotype showed up just a few times. The chain recombines TRBV27 with TRBJ2-2; 7 nucleotides agree with TRBD2. The J segment lost 7 bases and the V segment lost 1 base, leaving 3 bases of the junction unmatched. Germline CDR1 reads MNHEY; CDR2 reads SMNVEV (reference sequence). The CDR3 sequence is 14 residues long. The CDR3 DNA follows: TGTGCCAGCAGTTTATGGGGGGGTAGCGGGGAGCTGTTTTTT. Protein: CASSLWGGSGELFF.

This clonotype appeared a few times. This chain links TRBV7-2 with TRBJ2-7; D perhaps matches TRBD1 (6 bases). V lost 2 bases to trimming and J lost 7 bases, with 15 bases between them. Germline V gives CDR1 SGHTA, CDR2 FQGNSA. The CDR3 loop spans 14 amino acids. In nucleotides, the CDR3 is TGTGCCAGCAGCTTAATTTGGACAGTGGGGGAGCAGTACTTC. Protein sequence: CASSLIWTVGEQYF.